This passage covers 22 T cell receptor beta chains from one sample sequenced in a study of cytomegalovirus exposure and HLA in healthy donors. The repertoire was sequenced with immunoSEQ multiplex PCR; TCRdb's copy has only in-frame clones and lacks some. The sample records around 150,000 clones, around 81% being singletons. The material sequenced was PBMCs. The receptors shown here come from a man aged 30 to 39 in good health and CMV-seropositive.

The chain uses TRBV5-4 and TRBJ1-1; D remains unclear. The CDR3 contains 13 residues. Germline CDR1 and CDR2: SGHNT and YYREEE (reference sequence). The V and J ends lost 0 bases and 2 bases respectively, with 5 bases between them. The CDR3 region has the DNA TGTGCCAGCAGCTTGGCCGTAAACACTGAAGCTTTCTTT. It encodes CASSLAVNTEAFF.

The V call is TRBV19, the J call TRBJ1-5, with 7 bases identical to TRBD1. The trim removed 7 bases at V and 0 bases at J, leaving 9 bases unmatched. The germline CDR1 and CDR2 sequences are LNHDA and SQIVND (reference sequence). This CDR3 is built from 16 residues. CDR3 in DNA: TGTGCCAGTATGGGACAGCGGAGCTATAGCAATCAGCCCCAGCATTTT. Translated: CASMGQRSYSNQPQHF.

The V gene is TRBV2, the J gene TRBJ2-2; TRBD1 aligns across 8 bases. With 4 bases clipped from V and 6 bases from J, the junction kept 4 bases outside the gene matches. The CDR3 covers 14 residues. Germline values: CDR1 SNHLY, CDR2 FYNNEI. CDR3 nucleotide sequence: TGTGCCAGCAGTGGGACAGGGCTGGCCGGGGAGCTGTTTTTT. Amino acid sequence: CASSGTGLAGELFF.

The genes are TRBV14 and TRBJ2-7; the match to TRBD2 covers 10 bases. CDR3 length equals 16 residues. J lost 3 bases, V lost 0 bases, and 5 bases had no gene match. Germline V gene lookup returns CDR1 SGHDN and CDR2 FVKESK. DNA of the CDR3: TGTGCCAGCAGCCAAGAGTGGCTAGCGGGGGACTACGAGCAGTACTTC. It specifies CASSQEWLAGDYEQYF.

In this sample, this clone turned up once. CDR3 sequence reads: CASSQEVSTDSSYNEQFF. For the CDR3, the DNA is TGCGCCAGCAGCCAAGAGGTGTCGACAGACTCCTCTTACAATGAGCAGTTCTTC. This sequence joins TRBV4-3 and TRBJ2-1; tentatively, D is TRBD1 (5 bases). This CDR3 has 18 residues. The germline V gene encodes CDR1 LGHNA and CDR2 YSLEER. Trimming took off 0 bases at V and 4 bases at J, with 19 bases between the two ends.

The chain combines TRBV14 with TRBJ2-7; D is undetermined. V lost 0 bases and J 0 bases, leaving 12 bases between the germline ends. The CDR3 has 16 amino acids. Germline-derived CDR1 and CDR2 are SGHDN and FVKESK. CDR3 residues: CASSQDRRWSSYEQYF. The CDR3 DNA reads TGTGCCAGCAGCCAAGATCGCCGATGGAGCTCCTACGAGCAGTACTTC.

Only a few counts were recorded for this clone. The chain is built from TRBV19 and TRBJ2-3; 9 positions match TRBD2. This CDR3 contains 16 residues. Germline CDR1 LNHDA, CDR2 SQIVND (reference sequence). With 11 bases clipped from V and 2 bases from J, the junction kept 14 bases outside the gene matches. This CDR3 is CASQEGSGGPTDTQYF. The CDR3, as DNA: TGTGCCTCCCAGGAGGGTAGCGGGGGCCCCACAGATACGCAGTATTTT.

The CDR3 bases are TGTGCCAGCAGCTTACTGGGGGGGCGGACGACTGAAGCTTTCTTT. Translated, it gives CASSLLGGRTTEAFF. The chain links TRBV7-2 to TRBJ1-1; TRBD1 might be the D (6 bases). This CDR3 region has 15 residues. Germline values: CDR1 SGHTA, CDR2 FQGNSA. V gave up 2 bases and J gave up 5 bases, with 15 bases separating them.

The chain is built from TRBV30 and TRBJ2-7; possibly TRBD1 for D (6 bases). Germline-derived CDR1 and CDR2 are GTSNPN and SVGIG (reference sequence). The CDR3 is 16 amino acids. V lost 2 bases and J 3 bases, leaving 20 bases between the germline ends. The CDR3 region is CAWSLWGQGTYYEQYF. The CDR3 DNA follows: TGTGCCTGGAGTTTGTGGGGCCAGGGGACCTACTACGAGCAGTACTTC.

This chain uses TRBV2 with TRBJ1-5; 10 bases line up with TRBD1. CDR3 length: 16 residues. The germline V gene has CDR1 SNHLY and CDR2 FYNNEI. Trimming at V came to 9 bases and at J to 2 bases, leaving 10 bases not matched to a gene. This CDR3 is CASRRAGTGGNQPQHF. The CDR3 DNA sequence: TGTGCCAGTCGGAGAGCCGGGACAGGGGGCAATCAGCCCCAGCATTTT.

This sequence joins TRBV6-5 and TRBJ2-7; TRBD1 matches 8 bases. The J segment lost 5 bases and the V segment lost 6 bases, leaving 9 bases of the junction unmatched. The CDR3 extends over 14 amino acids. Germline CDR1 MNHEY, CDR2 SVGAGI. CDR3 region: CASRGTGRIHEQYF. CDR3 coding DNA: TGTGCCAGCAGGGGGACAGGTCGCATCCACGAGCAGTACTTC.

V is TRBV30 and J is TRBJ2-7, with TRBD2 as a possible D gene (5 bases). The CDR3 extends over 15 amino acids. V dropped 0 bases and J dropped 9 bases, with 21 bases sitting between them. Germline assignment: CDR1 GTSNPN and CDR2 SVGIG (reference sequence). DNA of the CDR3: TGTGCCTGGAGTGTTGAGGGAAGAAACTGGTTGGGGCAGTACTTC. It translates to CAWSVEGRNWLGQYF.

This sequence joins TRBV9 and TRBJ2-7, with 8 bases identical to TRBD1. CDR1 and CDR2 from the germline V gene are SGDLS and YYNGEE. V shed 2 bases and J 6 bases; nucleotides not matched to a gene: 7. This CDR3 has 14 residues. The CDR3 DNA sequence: TGTGCCAGCAGCGTCCAGGGGGCGCCGAGCGAGCAGTACTTC. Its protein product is CASSVQGAPSEQYF.

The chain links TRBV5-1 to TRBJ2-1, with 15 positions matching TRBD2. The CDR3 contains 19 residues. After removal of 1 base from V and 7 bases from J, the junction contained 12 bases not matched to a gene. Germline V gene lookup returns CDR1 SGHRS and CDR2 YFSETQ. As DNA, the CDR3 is TGCGCCAGCAGCTTGATGGCCCCGGGACTAGCGGGGGGCTTGAATGAGCAGTTCTTC. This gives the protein CASSLMAPGLAGGLNEQFF. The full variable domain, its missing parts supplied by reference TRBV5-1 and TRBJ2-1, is KAGVTQTPRYLIKTRGQQVTLSCSPISGHRSVSWYQQTPGQGLQFLFEYFSETQRNKGNFPGRFSGRQFSNSRSEMNVSTLELGDSALYLCASSLMAPGLAGGLNEQFFGPGTRLTVL.

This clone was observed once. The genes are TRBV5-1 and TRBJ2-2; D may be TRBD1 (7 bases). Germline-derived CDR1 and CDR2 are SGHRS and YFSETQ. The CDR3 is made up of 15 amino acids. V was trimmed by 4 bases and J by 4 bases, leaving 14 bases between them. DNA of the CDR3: TGCGCCAGCAGCGGGGGGACAGAGCTCACCGGGGAGCTGTTTTTT. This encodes CASSGGTELTGELFF. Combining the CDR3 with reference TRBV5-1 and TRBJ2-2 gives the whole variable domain KAGVTQTPRYLIKTRGQQVTLSCSPISGHRSVSWYQQTPGQGLQFLFEYFSETQRNKGNFPGRFSGRQFSNSRSEMNVSTLELGDSALYLCASSGGTELTGELFFGEGSRLTVL.

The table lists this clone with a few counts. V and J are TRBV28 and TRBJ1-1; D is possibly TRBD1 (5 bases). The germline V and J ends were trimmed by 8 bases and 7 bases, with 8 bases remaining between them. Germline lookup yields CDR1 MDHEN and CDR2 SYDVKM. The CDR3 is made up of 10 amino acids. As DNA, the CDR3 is TGTGCCAGCGGGGGGGATGAAGCTTTCTTT. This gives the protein CASGGDEAFF.

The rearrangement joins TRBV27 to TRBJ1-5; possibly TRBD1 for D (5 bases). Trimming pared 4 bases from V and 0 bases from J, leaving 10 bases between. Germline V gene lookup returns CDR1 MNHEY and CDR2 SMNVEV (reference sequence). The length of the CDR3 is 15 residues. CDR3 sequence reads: CASSSGRNSNQPQHF. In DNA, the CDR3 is TGTGCCAGCAGTTCAGGGAGGAATAGCAATCAGCCCCAGCATTTT.

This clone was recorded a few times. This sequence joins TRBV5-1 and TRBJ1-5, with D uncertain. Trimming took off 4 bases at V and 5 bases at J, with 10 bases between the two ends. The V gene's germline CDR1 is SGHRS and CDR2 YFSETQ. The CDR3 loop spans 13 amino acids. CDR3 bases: TGCGCCAGCAGCCCTTCGTCGGATCAGCCCCAGCATTTT. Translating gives CASSPSSDQPQHF.

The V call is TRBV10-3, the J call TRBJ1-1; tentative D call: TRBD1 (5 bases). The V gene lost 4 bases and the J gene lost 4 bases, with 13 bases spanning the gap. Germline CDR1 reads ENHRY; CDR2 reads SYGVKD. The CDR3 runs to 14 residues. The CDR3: CAISARQLGTEAFF. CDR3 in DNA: TGTGCCATCAGTGCGAGACAGTTGGGCACTGAAGCTTTCTTT.

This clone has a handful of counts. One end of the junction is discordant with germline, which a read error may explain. The CDR3: CSARDQVPPPF. The CDR3 nucleotides read TGCAGTGCTAGAGATCAGGTCCCTCCACCCTTT. The chain has TRBV20-1 and TRBJ1-4; D is unclear. Germline-derived CDR1 and CDR2 are DFQATT and SNEGSKA (reference sequence). This CDR3 is 11 amino acids long.

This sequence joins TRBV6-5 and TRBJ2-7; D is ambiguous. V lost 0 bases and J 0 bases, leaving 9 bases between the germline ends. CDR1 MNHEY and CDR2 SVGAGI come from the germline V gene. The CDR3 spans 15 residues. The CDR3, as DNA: TGTGCCAGCAGTTACTCGGCGGCTAGCTCCTACGAGCAGTACTTC. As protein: CASSYSAASSYEQYF.

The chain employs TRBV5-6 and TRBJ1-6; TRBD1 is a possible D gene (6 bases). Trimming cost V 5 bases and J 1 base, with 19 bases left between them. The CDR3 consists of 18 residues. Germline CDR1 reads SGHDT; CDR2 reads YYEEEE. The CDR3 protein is CASRTTGYSDSYNSPLHF. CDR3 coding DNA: TGTGCCAGCAGGACAACAGGGTATTCGGATTCCTATAATTCACCCCTCCACTTT. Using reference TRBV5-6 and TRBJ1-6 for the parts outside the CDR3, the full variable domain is DAGVTQSPTHLIKTRGQQVTLRCSPKSGHDTVSWYQQALGQGPQFIFQYYEEEERQRGNFPDRFSGHQFPNYSSELNVNALLLGDSALYLCASRTTGYSDSYNSPLHFGNGTRLTVT.